A single sample is the source of the 32 T cell receptor beta chains below, sequenced in a study of shared clonotypes between healthy human individuals (TCRdb year 2020). The library was prepared using the immunoSEQ multiplex PCR assay. The immuneACCESS repertoire file appears here via TCRdb, limited to in-frame rearrangements. These files lack a portion of the clones; in checked studies, under half of the deficit traces to unresolved V genes, and the cause of the others is not known. The sample has 2 million to 2.5 million clones on record, around 95% of them singletons. Of the sample, more than 0.1% falls within the top ten clones. Sequences were obtained from naive CD4+ T cells sorted from blood. The cell subset or site label corresponds to: CD45RA+ positively selected. Receptors were obtained from a man between 18 and 29 years old in good health.

The chain couples TRBV5-4 to TRBJ2-5; D is tentatively TRBD1 or TRBD2 (6 bases each). Trimming removed 4 bases at V and 5 bases at J, with 15 bases between. The germline CDR1 and CDR2 sequences are SGHNT and YYREEE (reference sequence). The CDR3 totals 14 residues. The CDR3 coding sequence is TGTGCCAGCAGCATCAAAGGAGGGGGTGAGACCCAGTACTTC. It yields the protein CASSIKGGGETQYF.

This sequence joins TRBV18 and TRBJ2-7, with 7 bases identical to TRBD1. Per germline, CDR1 KGHSH and CDR2 LQKENI. CDR3 length equals 14 residues. J was trimmed by 2 bases and V by 1 base; bases with no gene match: 2. The CDR3 reads CASSPHRGPYEQYF. The CDR3, as DNA: TGTGCCAGCTCACCACACAGGGGACCCTACGAGCAGTACTTC.

This clone has a single count. This chain joins TRBV10-1 and TRBJ2-3; D is unclear. Germline lookup yields CDR1 WNHNN and CDR2 SYGVQD (reference sequence). With 0 bases removed from V and 8 bases from J, the gap between germline ends came to 12 bases. This CDR3 contains 14 residues. CDR3 loop: CASSESGPPGTQYF. CDR3 in DNA: TGCGCCAGCAGTGAGTCCGGACCGCCCGGTACGCAGTATTTT.

This clone appeared a few times. The chain has TRBV6-1 and TRBJ1-6; no clear D gene. Trimming pared 4 bases from V and 4 bases from J, leaving 8 bases between. The CDR3 extends over 14 amino acids. Germline loops: CDR1 MNHNS, CDR2 SASEGT. The CDR3 DNA reads TGTGCCAGCAGTGTTTCCAGGTATAATTCACCCCTCCACTTT. Its translation is CASSVSRYNSPLHF.

The V call is TRBV28, the J call TRBJ2-7, with TRBD2 identical over 7 bases. Germline values: CDR1 MDHEN, CDR2 SYDVKM. V gave up 4 bases and J gave up 2 bases; unmatched junction bases: 14. CDR3 size: 17 residues. The CDR3 is CASSYRWGRDGAYEQYF. The CDR3 region has the DNA TGTGCCAGCAGTTACCGATGGGGGAGGGATGGGGCCTACGAGCAGTACTTC.

The chain uses TRBV18 and TRBJ2-2, with D perhaps matching TRBD2 (5 bases). CDR1 and CDR2 from the germline V gene are KGHSH and LQKENI. V was shortened by 3 bases and J by 1 base, with 12 bases between the two germline ends. The CDR3 sequence is 16 residues long. The CDR3 bases are TGTGCCAGCTCACCCATAGGACTCTTGAACACCGGGGAGCTGTTTTTT. It translates to CASSPIGLLNTGELFF.

Regarding this clone: In the same sample, other DNA sequences code for this CDR3. V and J are TRBV29-1 and TRBJ2-2; D uncertain. Per the germline V gene, CDR1 is SQVTM and CDR2 is ANQGSEA. Trimming shortened V by 4 bases and J by 3 bases, and 3 bases separated the two germline ends. This CDR3 has 11 amino acids. Here the CDR3 reads CSVADTGELFF. The CDR3 DNA reads as TGCAGCGTTGCTGACACCGGGGAGCTGTTTTTT.

This clone was observed a single time. The chain couples TRBV2 to TRBJ2-5; 11 positions agree with TRBD2. The germline CDR1 and CDR2 sequences are SNHLY and FYNNEI. CDR3 length: 16 residues. V was clipped by 5 bases and J by 5 bases; unmatched bases: 10. The DNA of the CDR3 is TGTGCCAGCAGTCCCTTGACTAGCGGGGCCCAGGAGACCCAGTACTTC. Its protein is CASSPLTSGAQETQYF. Combining the CDR3 with reference TRBV2 and TRBJ2-5 gives the whole variable domain EPEVTQTPSHQVTQMGQEVILRCVPISNHLYFYWYRQILGQKVEFLVSFYNNEISEKSEIFDDQFSVERPDGSNFTLKIRSTKLEDSAMYFCASSPLTSGAQETQYFGPGTRLLVL.

The chain is built from TRBV6-6 and TRBJ2-5; no clear D gene. Per the germline V gene, CDR1 is MNHNY and CDR2 is SVGAGI (reference sequence). Trimming cost V 2 bases and J 5 bases, with 9 bases left between them. The CDR3 runs to 13 residues. CDR3 DNA sequence: TGTGCCAGCAGTTACGGGCTTAGGGAGACCCAGTACTTC. This codes for CASSYGLRETQYF.

The chain carries TRBV6-4 and TRBJ1-6, with a weak D call TRBD1 (6 bases). The V end lost 6 bases, the J end lost 7 bases, and 10 bases lay between the germline ends. CDR1 and CDR2 (germline): MRHNA, SNTAGT. This CDR3 has 13 amino acids. The CDR3 bases are TGTGCCAGCAGGGGTGACAGGAATTCACCCCTCCACTTT. This encodes CASRGDRNSPLHF.

The V and J genes are TRBV7-9 and TRBJ1-4; D is ambiguous. The germline CDR1 and CDR2 sequences are SEHNR and FQNEAQ (reference sequence). V was clipped by 5 bases and J by 8 bases, with 12 bases between them. CDR3 size: 13 residues. In nucleotides, the CDR3 is TGTGCCAGCAGCCCTAAGACGTTAGAAAAACTGTTTTTT. Its protein is CASSPKTLEKLFF.

The chain has TRBV7-9 and TRBJ1-1; D gene unclear. Trimming took off 3 bases at V and 4 bases at J, with 12 bases between the two ends. Germline-derived CDR1 and CDR2 are SEHNR and FQNEAQ (reference sequence). The CDR3 totals 14 residues. The CDR3 loop is CASSLWQTATEAFF. The CDR3 bases are TGTGCCAGCAGCTTGTGGCAGACGGCCACTGAAGCTTTCTTT.

V usage is TRBV6-5 and J usage is TRBJ1-3, with a tentative D call TRBD1 (5 bases). The CDR3 spans 14 residues. Germline assignment: CDR1 MNHEY and CDR2 SVGAGI. V was trimmed by 7 bases and J by 0 bases, leaving 10 bases between them. The CDR3 DNA reads as TGTGCCAGCAAGAGACAGAACTCTGGAAACACCATATATTTT. It yields the protein CASKRQNSGNTIYF.

The rearrangement uses TRBV10-3 and TRBJ2-2, with 8 positions matching TRBD2. Germline lookup yields CDR1 ENHRY and CDR2 SYGVKD. CDR3 size: 15 residues. J gave up 0 bases and V 10 bases, and 7 bases lay outside the gene matches. The CDR3 nucleotides read TGTGCCAGCACTAGCGGAGGGCCGAACACCGGGGAGCTGTTTTTT. Translation: CASTSGGPNTGELFF.

Worth noting for this clone: Other nucleotide sequences from this sample produce the same CDR3. The rearrangement uses TRBV5-1 and TRBJ1-2; D gene uncertain. CDR1 SGHRS and CDR2 YFSETQ come from the germline V gene. The V gene lost 4 bases and the J gene lost 6 bases, with 10 bases spanning the gap. The CDR3 covers 12 residues. CDR3 protein: CASSPDRHGYTF. CDR3 coding DNA: TGCGCCAGCAGCCCGGACCGACATGGCTACACCTTC.

V gene TRBV27 combines with J gene TRBJ1-1; D is unresolved. The CDR3 length is 16 residues. Germline assignment: CDR1 MNHEY and CDR2 SMNVEV (reference sequence). Trimming left V 4 bases short and J 0 bases short, with 15 bases between. In DNA form, the CDR3 reads TGTGCCAGCAGTTCGCACCGCGGGAGTCTGAACACTGAAGCTTTCTTT. Amino acid sequence: CASSSHRGSLNTEAFF.

The genes are TRBV9 and TRBJ2-5; D not resolved. CDR1 and CDR2 (germline): SGDLS, YYNGEE. Trimming pared 0 bases from V and 1 base from J, leaving 7 bases between. There are 14 residues in the CDR3. Written as DNA, the CDR3 is TGTGCCAGCAGCGTAGAAGGCAGCCAAGAGACCCAGTACTTC. Its protein is CASSVEGSQETQYF.

This clone was observed a handful of times. DNA of the CDR3: TGTGCCATCAGTGTGGGAAGCGAGCAGTACTTC. Translation gives CAISVGSEQYF. The chain uses TRBV10-3 and TRBJ2-7; D gene unclear. Trimming took off 4 bases at V and 6 bases at J, with 7 bases between the two ends. CDR1 ENHRY and CDR2 SYGVKD come from the germline V gene. This CDR3 has 11 amino acids.

The chain joins TRBV28 to TRBJ1-2, with TRBD1 identical over 8 bases. Unmatched junction bases numbered 12, after V lost 4 bases and J lost 2 bases. The CDR3 loop spans 17 amino acids. CDR1 is MDHEN and CDR2 is SYDVKM in the germline V gene. The CDR3 loop reads CASSSSDRDGGNYGYTF. The CDR3 DNA reads as TGTGCCAGCAGTTCATCGGACAGGGATGGAGGGAACTATGGCTACACCTTC.

The V call is TRBV4-3, the J call TRBJ2-3; D is possibly TRBD2 (7 bases). The germline V gene has CDR1 LGHNA and CDR2 YSLEER. V was cut by 4 bases and J by 4 bases, with 12 bases left in between. The CDR3 runs to 14 residues. CDR3 sequence (DNA): TGCGCCAGCAGCCTAGGGGGGGGCTCAGATACGCAGTATTTT. Residues: CASSLGGGSDTQYF.

CDR3 residues: CASSLPQGNGEQFF. The CDR3 DNA reads as TGTGCCAGCAGTTTACCACAGGGAAACGGTGAGCAGTTCTTC. The rearrangement uses TRBV6-5 and TRBJ2-1, with a tentative D call TRBD1 (6 bases). Per germline, CDR1 MNHEY and CDR2 SVGAGI. The CDR3 contains 14 residues. V was shortened by 4 bases and J by 9 bases, with 16 bases between the two germline ends.

The chain carries TRBV10-3 and TRBJ2-5; TRBD1 matches at 12 bases. The CDR3 loop spans 14 amino acids. The germline CDR1 and CDR2 sequences are ENHRY and SYGVKD. V was clipped by 6 bases and J by 4 bases; unmatched bases: 3. As DNA, the CDR3 is TGTGCCATCAGACCGGGACAGGGGGCAGAGACCCAGTACTTC. Amino acid sequence: CAIRPGQGAETQYF.

V usage is TRBV2 and J usage is TRBJ2-2; 10 positions agree with TRBD1. Germline V CDR1 and CDR2: SNHLY, FYNNEI. The CDR3 is made up of 15 amino acids. V shed 6 bases and J 1 base; nucleotides not matched to a gene: 2. The CDR3 is CASSGQGVNTGELFF. CDR3 coding DNA: TGTGCCAGCAGCGGACAGGGGGTGAACACCGGGGAGCTGTTTTTT.

The chain combines TRBV7-8 with TRBJ1-2; 8 bases match TRBD1. J was trimmed by 4 bases and V by 2 bases; bases with no gene match: 3. The CDR3 runs 14 residues. CDR1 and CDR2 from the germline V gene are SGHVS and FQNEAQ. The DNA for the CDR3 is TGTGCCAGCAGCTTACAGGGGGCTATCTATGGCTACACCTTC. Residues: CASSLQGAIYGYTF.

The chain joins TRBV9 to TRBJ2-5, with 11 bases matching TRBD2. The junction had 9 bases not matched to a gene; V was cut back by 3 bases and J by 5 bases. CDR1 and CDR2 from the germline V gene are SGDLS and YYNGEE. There are 16 residues in the CDR3. CDR3 loop: CASSASLAGGFETQYF. CDR3 nucleotide sequence: TGTGCCAGCAGCGCCAGCCTAGCGGGAGGTTTTGAGACCCAGTACTTC.

V is TRBV6-5 and J is TRBJ1-4; D perhaps matches TRBD1 (6 bases). Trimming removed 0 bases at V and 8 bases at J, with 13 bases between. This CDR3 is 15 amino acids long. Germline V gene lookup returns CDR1 MNHEY and CDR2 SVGAGI. The CDR3 protein is CASSYSGGRAEKLFF. CDR3 coding DNA: TGTGCCAGCAGTTACTCTGGGGGGCGGGCGGAAAAACTGTTTTTT.

The CDR3 sequence: CASSLRLAGERTGELFF. The CDR3 nucleotides read TGTGCCAGCAGCTTAAGACTAGCGGGAGAGCGTACCGGGGAGCTGTTTTTT. The rearrangement uses TRBV11-2 and TRBJ2-2, with 12 bases matching TRBD2. The junction had 6 bases not matched to a gene; V was cut back by 2 bases and J by 5 bases. Germline-derived CDR1 and CDR2 are SGHAT and FQNNGV. CDR3 length: 17 residues.

The chain uses TRBV11-2 and TRBJ1-3; 8 nucleotides align to TRBD1. The J segment lost 4 bases and the V segment lost 5 bases, leaving 7 bases of the junction unmatched. Germline V gene sequence: CDR1 SGHAT, CDR2 FQNNGV. The CDR3 loop spans 15 amino acids. CDR3: CASSGLDREGNTIYF. CDR3 nucleotide sequence: TGTGCCAGCAGCGGGTTGGACAGGGAGGGAAACACCATATATTTT.

The chain recombines TRBV7-6 with TRBJ1-1; TRBD1 agrees at 10 bases. This CDR3 spans 15 amino acids. From germline, CDR1 is SGHVS and CDR2 FNYEAQ. Trimming cost V 5 bases and J 2 bases; bases outside gene matches: 5. The CDR3 region is CASSGRTGGNTEAFF. The CDR3 DNA is TGTGCCAGCAGCGGGCGGACAGGGGGAAACACTGAAGCTTTCTTT. Variable domain in full (rest from reference TRBV7-6 and TRBJ1-1): GAGVSQSPRYKVTKRGQDVALRCDPISGHVSLYWYRQALGQGPEFLTYFNYEAQQDKSGLPNDRFSAERPEGSISTLTIQRTEQRDSAMYRCASSGRTGGNTEAFFGQGTRLTVV.

Worth noting for this clone: Within the sample, other DNA sequences also encode this same CDR3. This CDR3 reads CASSPSLQETQYF. Here the CDR3 DNA reads TGTGCCAGCTCACCATCGCTGCAAGAGACCCAGTACTTC. V and J are TRBV18 and TRBJ2-5; D remains unclear. Germline CDR1 KGHSH, CDR2 LQKENI. The V and J ends lost 2 bases and 2 bases respectively, with 6 bases between them. The CDR3 has 13 amino acids.

This clone was seen a single time. V usage is TRBV7-2 and J usage is TRBJ1-6, with TRBD1 identical over 7 bases. The CDR3 extends over 14 amino acids. V was clipped by 5 bases and J by 9 bases; unmatched bases: 7. Germline V lookup: CDR1 SGHTA, CDR2 FQGNSA. DNA of the CDR3: TGTGCCAGCAGCGGGCAGGGGGTTATTTCACCCCTCCACTTT. It encodes CASSGQGVISPLHF.

The rearrangement joins TRBV5-1 to TRBJ2-1, with D perhaps TRBD1 (5 bases). The germline V gene encodes CDR1 SGHRS and CDR2 YFSETQ. This CDR3 comprises 14 residues. The V gene lost 2 bases and the J gene lost 4 bases, with 10 bases spanning the gap. The CDR3: CASSLSNRYNEQFF. The CDR3 DNA reads as TGCGCCAGCAGCTTATCCAACAGGTACAATGAGCAGTTCTTC.